This T cell receptor (beta chain) was retrieved from a study of immune characterization of retroperitoneal liposarcoma. Remarks on this clonotype: One end of the junction varies from germline; a read error may be responsible.

This CDR3 contains 15 residues. Germline V gives CDR1 SGHTA, CDR2 FQGNSA. TCRdb analysed the PCR reads with MiXCR anew, one entry per CDR3 protein. Of around 20,000 distinct CDR3 sequences in the sample, more than 30% are singletons; the top ten hold 6.5% to 9%. J is TRBJ2-1 and V is TRBV7-2; TRBD2 matches at 11 bases. The J call is doubtful: the DNA matches TRBJ2-7 better. Sequencing used blood. This TCR was sampled from a male donor with retroperitoneal liposarcoma. This CDR3 reads CASSIAGGLSYEQYF. The CDR3 region has the DNA TGTGCCAGCAGCATAGCGGGAGGGTTATCCTACGAGCAGTACTTC.